The rows below give T cell receptor beta chains drawn from one sample of a study of blood T cells in healthy people across ages. MiXCR, applied by TCRdb to the 5' RACE reads, yields one record per CDR3 protein. The sample consists of about 1.8 million distinct CDR3 sequences, 40% to 55% of them appearing once. The sample comprised blood. Every receptor here comes from a woman aged 35 to 49 in good health. CDR3s include the opening cysteine and the closing phenylalanine or tryptophan. The D gene is left open where the match is weak. Clone size is shown for a subset of rows, as once, few, many or a class of expanded clone.

clone_size	d_call	v_call	j_call	cdr3_nt	cdr3_aa
.	.	TRBV28	TRBJ2-5	TGTGCCAGCAGTTTGGGTGCCGGACGGGGTGAAGAGACCCAGTACTTC	CASSLGAGRGEETQYF
few	TRBD2	TRBV25-1	TRBJ2-3	TGTGCCAGCACTAGCCTAGCGGGGGGGCCTGATGGTACGCAGTATTTT	CASTSLAGGPDGTQYF
few	TRBD1	TRBV12-3/TRBV12-4	TRBJ2-1	TGTGCCAGCAGTCTTTCACAGGGGGCTTATGAGCAGTTCTTC	CASSLSQGAYEQFF
.	.	TRBV2	TRBJ2-7	TGTGCCAGCAGTGAATCTGCAGGGTATTTGTACGAGCAGTACTTC	CASSESAGYLYEQYF
few	.	TRBV15	TRBJ1-2	TGTGCCACCAGCAGCTCGCGGGGGGCGATAGACTATGGCTACACCTTC	CATSSSRGAIDYGYTF
few	TRBD2	TRBV5-1	TRBJ2-1	TGCGCCAGCAGCTTGGCCGGACTAGCGGGAAGTAGCTCCTACAATGAGCAGTTCTTC	CASSLAGLAGSSSYNEQFF
many	.	TRBV4-3	TRBJ1-5	TGTGCCAGCAGTCAGGATCGAGGCAATCAGCCCCAGCATTTT	CASSQDRGNQPQHF
once	.	TRBV18	TRBJ2-5	TGTGCCAGCTCACCTATCCCAGGACAACTCCAAGAGACCCAGTACTTC	CASSPIPGQLQETQYF
.	TRBD1	TRBV7-9	TRBJ1-2	TGTGCCCGCAGCTTAGAGACAGGGAGTGGCTACACCTTC	CARSLETGSGYTF
.	.	TRBV2	TRBJ1-2	TGTGCCAGCAGTGAGGGGGCAGGGAGCCATGGCTACACCTTC	CASSEGAGSHGYTF
few	.	TRBV5-6	TRBJ2-1	TGTGCCAGCAGCTTGATCGGATACTCCTACAATGAGCAGTTCTTC	CASSLIGYSYNEQFF
few	TRBD2	TRBV29-1	TRBJ2-5	TGCAGCGTTGGGGCAGCGGGGGAGACCCAGTACTTC	CSVGAAGETQYF
few	.	TRBV19	TRBJ1-2	TGTGCCAGTAGTATGAGACAGATGGCGTATGGCTACACCTTC	CASSMRQMAYGYTF
.	TRBD1	TRBV6-5	TRBJ2-4	TGTGCCAGCAGTTCCGGACAGGGGGTCGATGGGGGCAAAAACATTCAGTACTTC	CASSSGQGVDGGKNIQYF
once	TRBD1	TRBV11-2	TRBJ1-6	TGTGCCAGCAGCCCGACAGGGCAGCTACTTTGGTCACCCCTCCACTTT	CASSPTGQLLWSPLHF
few	.	TRBV11-2	TRBJ2-3	TGTGCCAGCAGCTTAGCAGATAATACGCAGTATTTT	CASSLADNTQYF
few	TRBD2	TRBV20-1	TRBJ2-7	TGCAGTGCTAGAGACCTAGCGGAACTCTACGAGCAGTACTTC	CSARDLAELYEQYF
.	.	TRBV2	TRBJ1-4	TGTGCCAGCAGGGACCCGTCCGGAGAAGGGATAACAACTAATGAAAAACTGTTTTTT	CASRDPSGEGITTNEKLFF
.	.	TRBV10-3	TRBJ1-2	TGTGCCATCAGTGAGCGAGTGGGCAGGAGCTATGGCTACACCTTC	CAISERVGRSYGYTF
.	TRBD2	TRBV20-1	TRBJ2-5	TGCAGTGCTAGAGGACTAGCGGGAGCTTGGAATGAGCAGTACTTC	CSARGLAGAWNEQYF
.	TRBD2	TRBV28	TRBJ2-3	TGTGCCAGCAGGCCCTCTCGACTAGCGGGAGTTGGGGATACGCAGTATTTT	CASRPSRLAGVGDTQYF
.	TRBD1	TRBV28	TRBJ2-5	TGTGCCAGCAGGGAACAGGGGGCTTGGGAGACCCAGTACTTC	CASREQGAWETQYF
few	TRBD1	TRBV28	TRBJ2-1	TGTGCCAGCAGTCCAACGGGACAGGGCTATGAGCAGTTCTTC	CASSPTGQGYEQFF
few	.	TRBV28	TRBJ2-7	TGTGCCAGCAGTTTTCCCGGGGGGCTATACGAGCAGTACTTC	CASSFPGGLYEQYF
few	.	TRBV7-2	TRBJ2-3	TGTGCCAGCAGCTTAAGACTCACCACAGATACGCAGTATTTT	CASSLRLTTDTQYF
.	TRBD1	TRBV5-1	TRBJ1-4	TGCGCCAGCAGCCCGGGACAGCAAGCGTTCACAACTAATGAAAAACTGTTTTTT	CASSPGQQAFTTNEKLFF
.	.	TRBV5-6	TRBJ2-6	TGTGCCAGCAGCGCGTCGGTCTTAGTCCTGACTTTC	CASSASVLVLTF
.	TRBD2	TRBV10-3	TRBJ2-3	TGTGCCATCAGTGATTTCCTAGCGGGGGGGAGCACAGATACGCAGTATTTT	CAISDFLAGGSTDTQYF
.	.	TRBV12-3/TRBV12-4	TRBJ2-3	TGTGCCAGCAGTCACTCTAGCGTCGGATCAGATATGGAATATTTT	CASSHSSVGSDMEYF
few	.	TRBV6-5	TRBJ2-3	TGTGCCAGCAGTTACTCAGGGGCAGGGGATACGCAGTATTTT	CASSYSGAGDTQYF
.	TRBD1	TRBV20-1	TRBJ2-5	TGCAGTGCCGATTCGCGTAGGGGGCGAGAGACCCAGTACTTC	CSADSRRGRETQYF
.	.	TRBV20-1	TRBJ2-1	TGCAGTTACGGCAAAAACAATGAGCAGTTCTTC	CSYGKNNEQFF
few	.	TRBV20-1	TRBJ2-1	TGCAGTGCTAGGCGGGGGCCCTCACGGGAGCAGTTCTTC	CSARRGPSREQFF
few	TRBD2	TRBV11-2	TRBJ2-5	TGTGCCAGCAGCTTAGAAGGACTAGCGGGGCCCCAAGAGACCCAGTACTTC	CASSLEGLAGPQETQYF
.	.	TRBV6-6	TRBJ2-7	TGTGCCAGCAGTTACACGAAGGACTTCTCCTACGAGCAGTACTTC	CASSYTKDFSYEQYF
.	TRBD2	TRBV7-2	TRBJ2-5	TGTGCCAGCAGCTTATCCCTAGCGGGGGCTGCGGAGACCCAGTACTTC	CASSLSLAGAAETQYF